Each of the 14 T cell receptor beta chains below was sequenced from the same sample in a study of T cells in Graves' hyperthyroidism and ophthalmopathy. The CDR3 regions of TCR beta were amplified from RNA transcripts. Carried out on the TCR CDR3, a first-round RT-PCR used the HTBI primer set. MiXCR was run by TCRdb on the multiplex PCR reads, yielding one entry per CDR3 protein. The data contain a few hundred thousand distinct CDR3 sequences, around 46% of them seen just once; the ten biggest clones take up roughly 20%. Material for sequencing was peripheral blood or thyroid tissue (not recorded which). Every receptor here comes from an adult woman with Graves' disease, either hyperthyroidism or ophthalmopathy (not recorded which).

This chain links TRBV5-7 with TRBJ2-1; the match to TRBD2 covers 9 bases. TRBV5-7 is treated as an ORF (open reading frame) with a function not yet certain. V dropped 2 bases and J dropped 1; count of bases not matched to a gene: 7. The CDR3 contains 17 residues. In DNA, the CDR3 is TGTGCCAGCAGCTTCCAACTAGCGGGTGATTCCTACAATGAGCAGTTCTTC. Its translation is CASSFQLAGDSYNEQFF.

This clonotype was counted ten times or more. The chain carries TRBV5-1 and TRBJ1-3; D gene uncertain. Trimming cost V 4 bases and J 1 base, with 12 bases left between them. Per the germline V gene, CDR1 is SGHRS and CDR2 is YFSETQ. This CDR3 spans 15 amino acids. CDR3 nucleotides: TGCGCCAGCAGCCCCAACGCCGGTTCTGGAAACACCATATATTTT. Residues: CASSPNAGSGNTIYF.

There are many counts of this clonotype. This rearrangement joins TRBV2 to TRBJ1-4; 8 positions agree with TRBD1. Per the germline V gene, CDR1 is SNHLY and CDR2 is FYNNEI. The CDR3 loop spans 15 amino acids. V gave up 5 bases and J gave up 5 bases; unmatched junction bases: 7. The CDR3 region is CASSMFSGGNEKLFF. In nucleotides, the CDR3 is TGTGCCAGCAGTATGTTTTCAGGGGGCAATGAAAAACTGTTTTTT. Complete variable domain (other parts from reference TRBV2 and TRBJ1-4): EPEVTQTPSHQVTQMGQEVILRCVPISNHLYFYWYRQILGQKVEFLVSFYNNEISEKSEIFDDQFSVERPDGSNFTLKIRSTKLEDSAMYFCASSMFSGGNEKLFFGSGTQLSVL.

The V call is TRBV13, the J call TRBJ1-3; a possible D gene is TRBD1 (5 bases). The CDR3 has 18 amino acids. CDR1 is PRHDT, CDR2 FYEKMQ, per germline (reference sequence). V lost 5 bases, J lost 0 bases, and 20 bases lay in between. CDR3 loop: CASSPLHPGTNSGNTIYF. DNA of the CDR3: TGTGCCAGCAGCCCCCTACACCCCGGGACCAACTCTGGAAACACCATATATTTT.

This clonotype was recorded at least ten times. This sequence joins TRBV12-3 or TRBV12-4 and TRBJ1-1; 7 positions agree with TRBD1. The CDR3 totals 17 residues. J gave up 7 bases and V 6 bases, and 20 bases lay outside the gene matches. The CDR3 DNA reads TGTGCCAGCAGCGCAGCCATTCCGAGACAGGGTAAGGATGAAGCTTTCTTT. This sequence encodes CASSAAIPRQGKDEAFF.

As regards this clonotype: The missing conserved phenylalanine or tryptophan at the end of this CDR3 makes a read error likely. The DNA is left out, because the CDR3 cannot be placed on it with certainty; the CDR3 is given as TCRdb lists it. CDR3 loop: CASSDWTVY. J is TRBJ1-4 and V is TRBV19; the table assigns TRBD1, which was not confirmed against the DNA. Germline loops: CDR1 LNHDA, CDR2 SQIVND (reference sequence). The CDR3 length equals 9 residues, ends included.

This CDR3 is CASSPQGAIAEAFF. CDR3 coding DNA: TGTGCCAGCAGCCCACAGGGGGCAATAGCTGAAGCTTTCTTT. This chain links TRBV2 with TRBJ1-1, with 9 bases fitting TRBD1. J was trimmed by 6 bases and V by 6 bases; bases with no gene match: 8. The CDR3 has 14 residues. The germline CDR1 and CDR2 sequences are SNHLY and FYNNEI.

Details on this clonotype: One end of the junction varies from germline; a read error may be responsible. This chain uses TRBV20-1 with TRBJ2-6, with D perhaps matching TRBD1 (5 bases). The CDR3 totals 14 residues. The germline gives CDR1 DFQATT, CDR2 SNEGSKA (reference sequence). As DNA, the CDR3 is TGCAGTGCTCGAGAATTATCTGGGGCCGACGTCCTGACTTTC. Translation gives CSARELSGADVLTF.

This sequence joins TRBV20-1 and TRBJ1-5; perhaps TRBD1 as D (6 bases). Germline CDR1 is DFQATT and CDR2 is SNEGSKA (reference sequence). The germline V and J ends were trimmed by 6 bases and 10 bases, with 19 bases remaining between them. The CDR3 totals 13 residues. CDR3 in DNA: TGCAGTGCCCAGCGGGAGGGGGTTCGTCCCCAGCATTTT. This sequence encodes CSAQREGVRPQHF.

This sequence joins TRBV29-1 and TRBJ2-2, with TRBD2 matching over 8 bases. Per the germline V gene, CDR1 is SQVTM and CDR2 is ANQGSEA. This CDR3 has 15 residues. V dropped 4 bases and J dropped 3; count of bases not matched to a gene: 7. The chain's CDR3 is CSVVTGTSDTGELFF. CDR3 DNA sequence: TGCAGCGTTGTGACCGGGACTAGTGACACCGGGGAGCTGTTTTTT.

The sample holds many counts of this clonotype. This chain uses TRBV6-6 with TRBJ2-2; unclear D gene. This CDR3 comprises 11 residues. CDR1 is MNHNY, CDR2 SVGAGI, per germline (reference sequence). With 7 bases removed from V and 7 bases from J, the gap between germline ends came to 7 bases. This CDR3 is CASMHGGELFF. CDR3 coding DNA: TGTGCCAGCATGCACGGCGGGGAGCTGTTTTTT.

V is TRBV2 and J is TRBJ1-1, with a tentative D call TRBD1 (6 bases). The CDR3 covers 14 residues. V was cut by 6 bases and J by 0 bases, with 11 bases left in between. Germline V gene data show CDR1 as SNHLY and CDR2 as FYNNEI. CDR3 DNA sequence: TGTGCCAGCAGCTACAGGGAGATGAACACTGAAGCTTTCTTT. Encoded protein: CASSYREMNTEAFF.

The chain couples TRBV28 to TRBJ2-5; 9 nucleotides match TRBD2. V shed 4 bases and J 3 bases; nucleotides not matched to a gene: 3. Germline V lookup: CDR1 MDHEN, CDR2 SYDVKM. The CDR3 runs to 14 residues. This chain's CDR3 is CASSSQREEETQYF. In DNA, the CDR3 is TGTGCCAGCAGTTCCCAGCGGGAGGAAGAGACCCAGTACTTC.

This clonotype occurred many times. The rearrangement links TRBV19 to TRBJ1-1; perhaps TRBD1 as D (5 bases). The germline V gene has CDR1 LNHDA and CDR2 SQIVND (reference sequence). V was trimmed by 5 bases and J by 3 bases, leaving 13 bases between them. The CDR3 contains 14 residues. The CDR3 region is CASSPPGGYTEAFF. CDR3 bases: TGTGCCAGTAGTCCCCCCGGGGGGTACACTGAAGCTTTCTTT.